Listed here is a single TCR beta chain. Libraries were prepared by immunoSEQ multiplex PCR; TCRdb keeps only in-frame clonotypes and omits some of them. This sample has under 200,000 clones; roughly four fifths occur once, and the top ten carry around 7%. This entry belongs to a study of blood T cell repertoires in COVID-19. The overall study: The United States, Italy and Spain provided the acute and convalescent COVID-19 samples.

Trimming took 0 bases from V and 0 from J, leaving 12 bases between them. This CDR3 region has 16 residues. From germline, CDR1 is ENHRY and CDR2 SYGVKD. This receptor was taken from a man in his fifties who had recovered from COVID-19. The sequencing input was PBMCs or T cells enriched from blood (not recorded which). The chain couples TRBV10-3 to TRBJ2-7; D is perhaps TRBD1 (5 bases). This chain's CDR3 is CAISESRQGSSYEQYF. CDR3 in DNA: TGTGCCATCAGTGAGTCGAGGCAGGGAAGCTCCTACGAGCAGTACTTC.